Listed here are 8 T cell receptor beta chains from one sample, sequenced in a study of CD8+ T cells in alopecia areata. Once RNA had been extracted, it was reverse transcribed into cDNA to act as the sequencing template. Repertoires were generated with immunoSEQ multiplex PCR, while TCRdb's copy carries only in-frame clones and drops some. In the table there are over 120,000 clones, about 47% of which are singletons. The material was CD4+ T cells sorted from blood, obtained at week 0. Receptors were obtained from a human donor with alopecia areata.

This clone appeared once. The chain employs TRBV5-1 and TRBJ2-5; D not resolved. Germline V gene data show CDR1 as SGHRS and CDR2 as YFSETQ. Trimming pared 3 bases from V and 1 base from J, leaving 10 bases between. The CDR3 is 14 amino acids. The CDR3: CASSSGQLQETQYF. DNA for the CDR3: TGCGCCAGCAGCTCTGGCCAGCTCCAAGAGACCCAGTACTTC.

V is TRBV10-3 and J is TRBJ1-5, with a weak D call TRBD1 (5 bases). V shed 2 bases and J shed 4 bases, with 9 bases lying between them. The germline gives CDR1 ENHRY, CDR2 SYGVKD. The CDR3 has 14 residues. CDR3 loop: CAISEARVNQPQHF. CDR3 nucleotide sequence: TGTGCCATCAGTGAGGCCAGGGTGAATCAGCCCCAGCATTTT.

V and J are TRBV15 and TRBJ2-1, with D possibly called TRBD1 or TRBD2 (6 bases each). This CDR3 comprises 17 residues. Trimming pared 0 bases from V and 0 bases from J, leaving 12 bases between. Germline V gene data show CDR1 as LNHNV and CDR2 as YYDKDF (reference sequence). The CDR3 protein is CATSREGGYSSYNEQFF. The CDR3 DNA is TGTGCCACCAGCAGAGAGGGGGGCTATTCCTCCTACAATGAGCAGTTCTTC.

This clone was picked up many times. V usage is TRBV7-2 and J usage is TRBJ2-1; 11 bases align to TRBD2. This CDR3 region has 19 residues. Germline CDR1 is SGHTA and CDR2 is FQGNSA. V shed 5 bases, J shed 1 base, and the junction held 13 bases outside the gene matches. The CDR3 region has the DNA TGTGCCAGCAGCCCTTCGGCGGGACTAGCGGTAGGATCCTACAATGAGCAGTTCTTC. Its translation is CASSPSAGLAVGSYNEQFF.

This chain connects TRBV13 to TRBJ2-2; no clear D gene. Trimming removed 5 bases at V and 3 bases at J, with 16 bases between. In germline, CDR1 is PRHDT, CDR2 FYEKMQ (reference sequence). The CDR3 is 16 residues long. CDR3 loop: CASSLRRLADTGELFF. As DNA, the CDR3 is TGTGCCAGCAGCCTAAGGCGACTCGCCGACACCGGGGAGCTGTTTTTT.

In nucleotides, the CDR3 is TGTGCCAGCAGCCTTGGGACAGGCGATGAGCAGTTCTTC. Translation gives CASSLGTGDEQFF. V gene TRBV11-3 combines with J gene TRBJ2-1; the match to TRBD1 covers 8 bases. The V segment lost 5 bases and the J segment 8 bases; nucleotides outside the gene matches: 5. This CDR3 comprises 13 residues. Germline V lookup: CDR1 SGHNT, CDR2 YENEEA.

This clone came up a few times. CDR3 sequence reads: CASSMDKSYNEQFF. The CDR3 region has the DNA TGTGCCAGCAGCATGGACAAATCATACAATGAGCAGTTCTTC. The rearrangement uses TRBV27 and TRBJ2-1; D possibly corresponds to TRBD1 (5 bases). Germline V gene data show CDR1 as MNHEY and CDR2 as SMNVEV (reference sequence). The CDR3 has 14 amino acids. V was clipped by 6 bases and J by 4 bases, with 13 bases between them.

The chain links TRBV27 to TRBJ1-1; D remains ambiguous. V lost 2 bases and J 4 bases, leaving 14 bases between the germline ends. The CDR3 is made up of 15 amino acids. The V gene's germline CDR1 is MNHEY and CDR2 SMNVEV (reference sequence). CDR3 coding DNA: TGTGCCAGCAGTTTAAGGTGGGATGTTGGCACTGAAGCTTTCTTT. It specifies CASSLRWDVGTEAFF.